A selection of T cell receptor gamma chains follows, all from one sample in a study of gamma-delta T cells after stem cell transplantation. TCRdb applied CATT to the RT-PCR reads for clone calling. The table includes about 3,000 gamma-chain clones, around 19% detected once. The sequencing sample was made of gamma-delta T cells. These receptors were obtained from a human donor. It is not recorded whose cells these are; they may come from a transplant donor. Each CDR3 is given with its conserved first and last residue. Only part of the rows carry a size: once, few, many, or a class if the clone is expanded.

clone_size: NA; j_call: TRGJ1/TRGJ2; v_call: TRGV2; cdr3_nt: TGTGCCACCTGGGGCTCCAATTGGCGTTATAAGAAACTCTTT; cdr3_aa: CATWGSNWRYKKLF
clone_size: few; j_call: TRGJ1/TRGJ2; v_call: TRGV3; cdr3_nt: TGTGCCACCTGGGACAGGCTACATTATAAGAAACTCTTT; cdr3_aa: CATWDRLHYKKLF
clone_size: NA; j_call: TRGJ1/TRGJ2; v_call: TRGV4; cdr3_nt: TGTGCCACCTGGGATGGGCTATATAAGAAACTCTTT; cdr3_aa: CATWDGLYKKLF
clone_size: few; j_call: TRGJ1/TRGJ2; v_call: TRGV4; cdr3_nt: TGTGCCACCTGGGATGGGCTAATACTCTTT; cdr3_aa: CATWDGLILF
clone_size: NA; j_call: TRGJ1/TRGJ2; v_call: TRGV3; cdr3_nt: TGTGCCACCTGGGCGTATTATAAGAAACTCTTT; cdr3_aa: CATWAYYKKLF
clone_size: large; j_call: TRGJ1/TRGJ2; v_call: TRGV2; cdr3_nt: TGTGCCACCTGGGACGGGCTCGGTTATAAGAAACTCTTT; cdr3_aa: CATWDGLGYKKLF
clone_size: NA; j_call: TRGJP2; v_call: TRGV2; cdr3_nt: TGTGCCACCTGGGACGGGCAATGGATAGGCGGTAGTGATTGGATCAAGACGTTT; cdr3_aa: CATWDGQWIGGSDWIKTF
clone_size: medium-sized; j_call: TRGJ1/TRGJ2; v_call: TRGV3; cdr3_nt: TGTGCCACCTGGGACAGGCCAAGGTATAAGAAACTCTTT; cdr3_aa: CATWDRPRYKKLF
clone_size: few; j_call: TRGJP1; v_call: TRGV4; cdr3_nt: TGTGCCACCTGGGATGTTAATACCACTGGTTGGTTCAAGATATTT; cdr3_aa: CATWDVNTTGWFKIF
clone_size: NA; j_call: TRGJ1/TRGJ2; v_call: TRGV4; cdr3_nt: TGTGCCACCTGGGATCATCAATATTATAAGAAACTCTTT; cdr3_aa: CATWDHQYYKKLF
clone_size: NA; j_call: TRGJ1/TRGJ2; v_call: TRGV3; cdr3_nt: TGTGCCACCTGGGATCCCAATTATTATAAGAAACTCTTT; cdr3_aa: CATWDPNYYKKLF
clone_size: NA; j_call: TRGJ1/TRGJ2; v_call: TRGV9; cdr3_nt: TGTGCCTTGTGGGAGGTTCACGAGAAACTCTTT; cdr3_aa: CALWEVHEKLF
clone_size: NA; j_call: TRGJ1/TRGJ2; v_call: TRGV9; cdr3_nt: TGTGCCTTGTGGGAGGGGAGTAAGAAACTCTTT; cdr3_aa: CALWEGSKKLF
clone_size: few; j_call: TRGJ1/TRGJ2; v_call: TRGV3; cdr3_nt: TGTGCCACCTGGGACAGGCCGAGTAAAATGGGTTATTATAAGAAACTCTTT; cdr3_aa: CATWDRPSKMGYYKKLF
clone_size: NA; j_call: TRGJ1/TRGJ2; v_call: TRGV3; cdr3_nt: TGTGCCACCTGGGACCCTTATTATAAGAAACTCTTT; cdr3_aa: CATWDPYYKKLF
clone_size: NA; j_call: TRGJ1/TRGJ2; v_call: TRGV4; cdr3_nt: TGTGCCACCGTTAACCCTAATTCGAATTATTATAAGAAACTCTTT; cdr3_aa: CATVNPNSNYYKKLF
clone_size: few; j_call: TRGJP1; v_call: TRGV9; cdr3_nt: TGTGCCTTGTGGGGGGAGTGGTTCAGGATATTT; cdr3_aa: CALWGEWFRIF
clone_size: NA; j_call: TRGJ1/TRGJ2; v_call: TRGV2; cdr3_nt: TGTGCCACCTGGGACGGGCTGCGTTATAAGAAACTCTTT; cdr3_aa: CATWDGLRYKKLF
clone_size: medium-sized; j_call: TRGJ1/TRGJ2; v_call: TRGV9; cdr3_nt: TGTGCCTTGTGGGAGGAAAGAAGATATAAGAAACTCTTT; cdr3_aa: CALWEERRYKKLF
clone_size: NA; j_call: TRGJ1/TRGJ2; v_call: TRGV3; cdr3_nt: TGTGCCACCTGGGACAGAGATTATAAGAAACTCTTT; cdr3_aa: CATWDRDYKKLF
clone_size: few; j_call: TRGJ1/TRGJ2; v_call: TRGV4; cdr3_nt: TGTGCCACCTGGGATGGGGGTTACTATAAGAAACTCTTT; cdr3_aa: CATWDGGYYKKLF
clone_size: NA; j_call: TRGJ1/TRGJ2; v_call: TRGV9; cdr3_nt: TGTGCCTTGTGGGAGGTGCTTACTCTCCATTATTATAAGAAACTCTTT; cdr3_aa: CALWEVLTLHYYKKLF
clone_size: NA; j_call: TRGJP2; v_call: TRGV3; cdr3_nt: TGTGCCACCTGGGACAGGCCGCATTGGATCAAGACCTTT; cdr3_aa: CATWDRPHWIKTF
clone_size: few; j_call: TRGJP2; v_call: TRGV3; cdr3_nt: TGTGCCACCTGGGACAGGCTAGGAGATTGGATCAAGACGTTT; cdr3_aa: CATWDRLGDWIKTF
clone_size: few; j_call: TRGJ1/TRGJ2; v_call: TRGV9; cdr3_nt: TGTGCCTTGTGGGAGGTTCGGGCGGGTTATGGGAAACTCTTT; cdr3_aa: CALWEVRAGYGKLF
clone_size: NA; j_call: TRGJP; v_call: TRGV9; cdr3_nt: TGTGCCTTGTGGGAGGTGTTTCGAGAGTTGGGCAAAAAAATCAAGGTATTT; cdr3_aa: CALWEVFRELGKKIKVF
clone_size: few; j_call: TRGJP2; v_call: TRGV2; cdr3_nt: TGTGCCACCTGGGCCCCGGATTGGATCAAGACGTTT; cdr3_aa: CATWAPDWIKTF
clone_size: medium-sized; j_call: TRGJ1/TRGJ2; v_call: TRGV9; cdr3_nt: TGTGCCTTGTGGGAGGATACGAATTATTATAAGAAACTCTTT; cdr3_aa: CALWEDTNYYKKLF
clone_size: NA; j_call: TRGJ1/TRGJ2; v_call: TRGV9; cdr3_nt: TGTGCCTTGTGGGGGGTGTCTTATAAGAAACTCTTT; cdr3_aa: CALWGVSYKKLF
clone_size: medium-sized; j_call: TRGJ1/TRGJ2; v_call: TRGV9; cdr3_nt: TGTGCCTTGTGGGAGGCGACGTGGGGTTTTTATTATAAGAAACTCTTT; cdr3_aa: CALWEATWGFYYKKLF
clone_size: few; j_call: TRGJ1/TRGJ2; v_call: TRGV9; cdr3_nt: TGTGCCTTGTGGGACAAATATAAGAAACTCTTT; cdr3_aa: CALWDKYKKLF
clone_size: NA; j_call: TRGJ1/TRGJ2; v_call: TRGV5; cdr3_nt: TGTGCCACCTGGGACCGTAATTATTATAAGAAACTCTTT; cdr3_aa: CATWDRNYYKKLF
clone_size: few; j_call: TRGJP2; v_call: TRGV2; cdr3_nt: TGTGCCACCTGGGACGCTTCCGTAGATTGGATCAAGACGTTT; cdr3_aa: CATWDASVDWIKTF
clone_size: NA; j_call: TRGJ1/TRGJ2; v_call: TRGV4; cdr3_nt: TGTGCCACCTGGGGCCCCCATTATAAGAAACTCTTT; cdr3_aa: CATWGPHYKKLF
clone_size: few; j_call: TRGJ1/TRGJ2; v_call: TRGV9; cdr3_nt: TGTGCCTTGTGGGAGGTCCAGAATTATTATAAGAAACTCTTT; cdr3_aa: CALWEVQNYYKKLF
clone_size: NA; j_call: TRGJ1/TRGJ2; v_call: TRGV4; cdr3_nt: TGTGCCACCTGGGATCCCTCGAATTATTATAAGAAACTCTTT; cdr3_aa: CATWDPSNYYKKLF
clone_size: NA; j_call: TRGJ1/TRGJ2; v_call: TRGV2; cdr3_nt: TGTGCCACCTGGGACGAGCTAACGGACCACGTAGAATATTATAAGAAACTCTTT; cdr3_aa: CATWDELTDHVEYYKKLF
clone_size: NA; j_call: TRGJ1/TRGJ2; v_call: TRGV3; cdr3_nt: TGTGCCACCTGGGACAGCTTTTATTATAAGAAACTCTTT; cdr3_aa: CATWDSFYYKKLF
clone_size: few; j_call: TRGJ1/TRGJ2; v_call: TRGV2; cdr3_nt: TGTGCCACCTGGGACGGGCTTCCTAAGAATTATTATAAGAAACTCTTT; cdr3_aa: CATWDGLPKNYYKKLF
clone_size: few; j_call: TRGJ1/TRGJ2; v_call: TRGV2; cdr3_nt: TGTGCCACCTGGGACGGGCCCGTCTCGAAGAAACTCTTT; cdr3_aa: CATWDGPVSKKLF
clone_size: NA; j_call: TRGJ1/TRGJ2; v_call: TRGV9; cdr3_nt: TGTGCCTTGTGGGAGGTGGAGAATTATTATAAGAAACTCTTT; cdr3_aa: CALWEVENYYKKLF
clone_size: few; j_call: TRGJ1/TRGJ2; v_call: TRGV9; cdr3_nt: TGTGCCTTGTGGGATCTGAATTATTATAAGAAACTCTTT; cdr3_aa: CALWDLNYYKKLF
clone_size: NA; j_call: TRGJP1; v_call: TRGV3; cdr3_nt: TGTGCCACCTGGGGCGGGAGAGATGTCACTGGTTGGTTCAAGATATTT; cdr3_aa: CATWGGRDVTGWFKIF
clone_size: large; j_call: TRGJ1/TRGJ2; v_call: TRGV2; cdr3_nt: TGTGCCACCTGGGACGGGCAGGGTTATAAGAAACTCTTT; cdr3_aa: CATWDGQGYKKLF
clone_size: NA; j_call: TRGJ1/TRGJ2; v_call: TRGV2; cdr3_nt: TGTGCCACCTGGGACGGGCCTCATTATTATAAGAAACTCTTT; cdr3_aa: CATWDGPHYYKKLF
clone_size: few; j_call: TRGJ1/TRGJ2; v_call: TRGV2; cdr3_nt: TGTGCCACCTGGGACGGGCTGGGGGATTATAAGAAACTCTTT; cdr3_aa: CATWDGLGDYKKLF